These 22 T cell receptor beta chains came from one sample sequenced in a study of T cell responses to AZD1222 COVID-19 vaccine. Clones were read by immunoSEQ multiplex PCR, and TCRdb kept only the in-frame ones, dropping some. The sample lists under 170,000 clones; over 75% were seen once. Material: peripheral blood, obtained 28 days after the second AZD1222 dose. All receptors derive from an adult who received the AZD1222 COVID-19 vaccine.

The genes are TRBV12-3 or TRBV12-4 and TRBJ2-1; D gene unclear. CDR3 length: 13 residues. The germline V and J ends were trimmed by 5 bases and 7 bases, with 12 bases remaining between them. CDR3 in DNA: TGTGCCAGCAGTCCCCCTAAGTGGAATGAGCAGTTCTTC. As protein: CASSPPKWNEQFF.

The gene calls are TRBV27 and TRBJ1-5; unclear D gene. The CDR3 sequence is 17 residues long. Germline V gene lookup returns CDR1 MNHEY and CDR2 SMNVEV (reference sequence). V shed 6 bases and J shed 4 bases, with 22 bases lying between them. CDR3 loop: CASRPSRARGLNQPQHF. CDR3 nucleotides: TGTGCCAGCAGGCCTTCTCGGGCCCGGGGTTTAAATCAGCCCCAGCATTTT.

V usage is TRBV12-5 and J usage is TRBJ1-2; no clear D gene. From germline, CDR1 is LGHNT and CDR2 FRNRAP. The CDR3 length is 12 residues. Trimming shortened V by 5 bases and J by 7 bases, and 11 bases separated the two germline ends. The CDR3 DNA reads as TGTGCTAGTGGTCCTGGTCTAAGTGGCTACACCTTC. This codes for CASGPGLSGYTF. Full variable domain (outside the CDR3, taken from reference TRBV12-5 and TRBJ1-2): DARVTQTPRHKVTEMGQEVTMRCQPILGHNTVFWYRQTMMQGLELLAYFRNRAPLDDSGMPKDRFSAEMPDATLATLKIQPSEPRDSAVYFCASGPGLSGYTFGSGTRLTVV.

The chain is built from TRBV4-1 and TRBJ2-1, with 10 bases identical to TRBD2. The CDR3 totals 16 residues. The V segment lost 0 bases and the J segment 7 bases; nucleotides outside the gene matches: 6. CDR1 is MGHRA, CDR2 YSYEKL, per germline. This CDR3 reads CASSQEGLADYNEQFF. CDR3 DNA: TGCGCCAGCAGCCAAGAAGGACTAGCGGATTATAATGAGCAGTTCTTC.

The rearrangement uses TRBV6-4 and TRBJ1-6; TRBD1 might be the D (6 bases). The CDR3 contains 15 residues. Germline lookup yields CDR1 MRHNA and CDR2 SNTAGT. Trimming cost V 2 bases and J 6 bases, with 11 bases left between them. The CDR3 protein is CASSDVPGANSPLHF. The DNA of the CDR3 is TGTGCCAGCAGTGACGTCCCAGGGGCTAATTCACCCCTCCACTTT.

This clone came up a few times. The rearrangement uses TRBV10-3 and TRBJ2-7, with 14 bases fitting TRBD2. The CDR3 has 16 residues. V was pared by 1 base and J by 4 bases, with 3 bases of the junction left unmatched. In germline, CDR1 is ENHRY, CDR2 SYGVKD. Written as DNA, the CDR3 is TGTGCCATCAGTGAGTTCGGGACTAGCGGGAGATACGAGCAGTACTTC. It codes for CAISEFGTSGRYEQYF.

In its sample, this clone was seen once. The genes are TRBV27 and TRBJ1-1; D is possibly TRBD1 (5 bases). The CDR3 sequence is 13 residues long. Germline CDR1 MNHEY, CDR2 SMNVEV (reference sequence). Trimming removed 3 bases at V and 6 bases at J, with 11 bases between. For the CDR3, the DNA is TGTGCCAGCAGTTTGACGGGGGTTTCTGAAGCTTTCTTT. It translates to CASSLTGVSEAFF.

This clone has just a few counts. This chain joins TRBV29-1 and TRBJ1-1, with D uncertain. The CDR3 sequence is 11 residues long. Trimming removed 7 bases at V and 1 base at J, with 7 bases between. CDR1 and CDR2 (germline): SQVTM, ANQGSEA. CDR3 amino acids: CSGGENTEAFF. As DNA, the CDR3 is TGCAGCGGTGGGGAGAACACTGAAGCTTTCTTT.

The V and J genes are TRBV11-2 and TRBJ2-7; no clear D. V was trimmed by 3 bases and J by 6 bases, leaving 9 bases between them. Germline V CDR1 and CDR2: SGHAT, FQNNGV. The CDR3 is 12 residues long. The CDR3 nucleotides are TGTGCCAGCAGCTTGTATCGGCTCGAGCAGTACTTC. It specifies CASSLYRLEQYF.

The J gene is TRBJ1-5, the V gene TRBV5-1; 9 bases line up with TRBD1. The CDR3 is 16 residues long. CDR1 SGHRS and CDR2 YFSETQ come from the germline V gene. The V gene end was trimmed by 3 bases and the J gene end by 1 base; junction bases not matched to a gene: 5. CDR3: CASSWGGQGSNQPQHF. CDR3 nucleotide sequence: TGCGCCAGCAGCTGGGGAGGACAGGGGAGCAATCAGCCCCAGCATTTT.

The CDR3 nucleotides are TGTGCCAGCAGTGAAGGAACAGGGGGCCCTAATAATTCACCCCTCCACTTT. Its protein is CASSEGTGGPNNSPLHF. V usage is TRBV6-4 and J usage is TRBJ1-6; 9 bases agree with TRBD1. The germline V gene has CDR1 MRHNA and CDR2 SNTAGT. The J segment lost 5 bases and the V segment lost 3 bases, leaving 8 bases of the junction unmatched. The CDR3 has 17 residues.

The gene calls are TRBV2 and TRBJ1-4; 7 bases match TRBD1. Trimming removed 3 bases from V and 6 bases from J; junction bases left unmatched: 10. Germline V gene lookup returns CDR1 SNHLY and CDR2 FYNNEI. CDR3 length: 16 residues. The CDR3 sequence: CASSDRRGQPHEKLFF. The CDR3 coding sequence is TGTGCCAGCAGTGACCGTAGGGGACAGCCACATGAAAAACTGTTTTTT.

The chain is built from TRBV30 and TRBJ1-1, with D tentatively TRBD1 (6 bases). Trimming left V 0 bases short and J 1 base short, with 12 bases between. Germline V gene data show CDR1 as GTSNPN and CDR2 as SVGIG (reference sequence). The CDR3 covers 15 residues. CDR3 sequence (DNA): TGTGCCTGGAGTGTTCCCACAGGGCCGAACACTGAAGCTTTCTTT. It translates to CAWSVPTGPNTEAFF.

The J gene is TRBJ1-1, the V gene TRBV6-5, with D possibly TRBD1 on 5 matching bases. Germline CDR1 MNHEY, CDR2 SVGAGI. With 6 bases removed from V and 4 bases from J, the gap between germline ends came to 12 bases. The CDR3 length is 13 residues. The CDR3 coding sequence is TGTGCCAGCAGAGGGTTTCAGGGCACTGAAGCTTTCTTT. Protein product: CASRGFQGTEAFF.

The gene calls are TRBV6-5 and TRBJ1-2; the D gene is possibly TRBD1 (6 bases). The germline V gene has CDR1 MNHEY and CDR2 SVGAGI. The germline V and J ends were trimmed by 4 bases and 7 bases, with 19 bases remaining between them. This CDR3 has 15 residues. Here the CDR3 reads CASSSQGYQGSGYTF. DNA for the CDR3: TGTGCCAGCAGTTCCCAGGGGTATCAGGGTAGTGGCTACACCTTC.

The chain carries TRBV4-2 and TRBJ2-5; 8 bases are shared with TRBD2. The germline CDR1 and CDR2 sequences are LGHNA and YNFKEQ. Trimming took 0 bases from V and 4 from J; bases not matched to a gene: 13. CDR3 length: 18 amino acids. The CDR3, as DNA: TGTGCCAGCAGCCAAGATATGTCTGGCGGGAGGATTAGAGAGACCCAGTACTTC. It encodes CASSQDMSGGRIRETQYF.

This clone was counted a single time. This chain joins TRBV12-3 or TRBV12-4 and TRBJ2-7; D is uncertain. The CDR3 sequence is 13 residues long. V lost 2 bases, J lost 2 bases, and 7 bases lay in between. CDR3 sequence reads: CASSLRVAYEQYF. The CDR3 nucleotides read TGTGCCAGCAGTTTAAGAGTCGCCTACGAGCAGTACTTC.

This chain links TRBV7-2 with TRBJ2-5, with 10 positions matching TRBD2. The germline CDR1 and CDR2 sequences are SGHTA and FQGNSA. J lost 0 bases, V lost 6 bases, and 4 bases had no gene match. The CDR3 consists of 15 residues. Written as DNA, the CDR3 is TGTGCCAGCAGGCGGACTAGCGGTTACCAAGAGACCCAGTACTTC. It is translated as CASRRTSGYQETQYF.

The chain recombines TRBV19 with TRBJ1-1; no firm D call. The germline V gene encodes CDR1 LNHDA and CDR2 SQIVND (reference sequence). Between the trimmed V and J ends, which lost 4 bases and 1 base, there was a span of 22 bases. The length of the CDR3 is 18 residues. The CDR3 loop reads CASSSILRGGKRNTEAFF. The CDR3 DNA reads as TGTGCCAGTAGTAGTATTCTTCGAGGAGGGAAGAGGAACACTGAAGCTTTCTTT.

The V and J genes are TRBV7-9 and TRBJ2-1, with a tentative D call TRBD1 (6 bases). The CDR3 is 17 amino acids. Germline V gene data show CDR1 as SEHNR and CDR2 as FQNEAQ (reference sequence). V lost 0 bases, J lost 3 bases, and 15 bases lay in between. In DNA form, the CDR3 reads TGTGCCAGCAGCTTAGCGCAAGGGGGATCAATCTACAATGAGCAGTTCTTC. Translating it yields CASSLAQGGSIYNEQFF.

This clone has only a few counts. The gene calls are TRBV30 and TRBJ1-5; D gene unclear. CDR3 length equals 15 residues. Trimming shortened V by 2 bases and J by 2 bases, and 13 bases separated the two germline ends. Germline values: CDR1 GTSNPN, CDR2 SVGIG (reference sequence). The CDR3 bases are TGTGCCTGGAGTAGGAGGGATTTTGGCAATCAGCCCCAGCATTTT. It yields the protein CAWSRRDFGNQPQHF.

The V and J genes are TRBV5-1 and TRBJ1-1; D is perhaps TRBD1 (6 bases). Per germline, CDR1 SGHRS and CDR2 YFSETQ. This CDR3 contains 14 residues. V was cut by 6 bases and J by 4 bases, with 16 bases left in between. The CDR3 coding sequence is TGCGCCAGCACGCTAGATGGGGGCGGCACTGAAGCTTTCTTT. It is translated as CASTLDGGGTEAFF.